A selection of T cell receptor beta chains follows, all from one sample in a study of breast tumors, draining lymph nodes, adjacent tissues. TCRdb re-derived calls from the multiplex PCR reads in MiXCR, one entry per CDR3 protein. The sample records 140,000 to 150,000 distinct CDR3 sequences, about 31% being singletons. The specimen was axillary lymph node tissue. The receptors were gathered from a female donor with breast cancer. Some clones in this sample may be carry-over from other donors' samples. Both conserved end residues are part of each CDR3. A D gene is named only where the DNA matches it firmly. Rows may omit the clone size; those that give it use once, few, many or a size class.

d_gene: -; v_gene: TRBV28; j_gene: TRBJ1-6; abundance: many; CDR3nt: TGTGCCAGCAGCTCCCCGGACGGTCGGGATAATAATTCACCCCTCCACTTT; CDR3aa: CASSSPDGRDNNSPLHF
d_gene: -; v_gene: TRBV9; j_gene: TRBJ1-6; abundance: -; CDR3nt: TGTGCCAGCAGCGCTGAACTAGCGGGGGGGAGTGGTTCACCCCTCCACTTT; CDR3aa: CASSAELAGGSGSPLHF
d_gene: TRBD1; v_gene: TRBV7-9; j_gene: TRBJ1-1; abundance: -; CDR3nt: TGTGCCAGCAGCTTAGGAACAGGGGGCAATCGGGACACTGAAGCTTTCTTT; CDR3aa: CASSLGTGGNRDTEAFF
d_gene: -; v_gene: TRBV5-1; j_gene: TRBJ1-4; abundance: -; CDR3nt: TGCGCCAGCACCTCCAGAGTGGTAAATGAAAAACTGTTTTTT; CDR3aa: CASTSRVVNEKLFF
d_gene: -; v_gene: TRBV7-2; j_gene: TRBJ1-6; abundance: -; CDR3nt: TGTGCCAGCAGTGCTGGGGACACGAGATATTCACCCCTCCACTTT; CDR3aa: CASSAGDTRYSPLHF
d_gene: -; v_gene: TRBV7-2; j_gene: TRBJ2-4; abundance: many; CDR3nt: TGTGCCAGCAGCCCACGGACGGTGGTCAAAAACATTCAGTACTTC; CDR3aa: CASSPRTVVKNIQYF
d_gene: -; v_gene: TRBV3-1; j_gene: TRBJ1-4; abundance: once; CDR3nt: TGTGCCAGCAGCAGGGGGGGAGAGACTGCTAATGAAAAACTGTTTTTT; CDR3aa: CASSRGGETANEKLFF
d_gene: -; v_gene: TRBV2; j_gene: TRBJ1-5; abundance: -; CDR3nt: TGTGCCAGTTCCCGGGGACGCCACAAATCAGCCCCAGCATTT; CDR3aa: CASSRGRHKSAPAF
d_gene: TRBD1; v_gene: TRBV4-1; j_gene: TRBJ1-2; abundance: -; CDR3nt: TGCGCCAGCAGCAATGGACAGGGGGCAACTGGAAACACCTTC; CDR3aa: CASSNGQGATGNTF
d_gene: -; v_gene: TRBV2; j_gene: TRBJ2-7; abundance: many; CDR3nt: TGTGCCAGCAGCGAAATAGGGGGGAGCTACGAGCAGTACTTC; CDR3aa: CASSEIGGSYEQYF
d_gene: TRBD1; v_gene: TRBV7-2; j_gene: TRBJ2-3; abundance: many; CDR3nt: TGTGCCAGCAGCTTAGATCCCAGGGGGATGACAGATACGCAGTATTTT; CDR3aa: CASSLDPRGMTDTQYF
d_gene: -; v_gene: TRBV7-2; j_gene: TRBJ1-2; abundance: many; CDR3nt: TGTGCCAGCAGCCCTGGGATGCGTGGCTACACCTTC; CDR3aa: CASSPGMRGYTF
d_gene: -; v_gene: TRBV19; j_gene: TRBJ1-4; abundance: many; CDR3nt: TGTGCCAGTAGTATAGATCTGGAGGATGAAAAACTGTTTTTT; CDR3aa: CASSIDLEDEKLFF
d_gene: TRBD2; v_gene: TRBV18; j_gene: TRBJ2-5; abundance: many; CDR3nt: TGTGCCAGCTCACCGGTAGGGAGGGCCCAAGAGACCCAGTACTTC; CDR3aa: CASSPVGRAQETQYF
d_gene: -; v_gene: TRBV4-3; j_gene: TRBJ1-2; abundance: many; CDR3nt: TGCGCCAGCAGCCAAGGGGACGGATTGAACTATGGCTACACCTTC; CDR3aa: CASSQGDGLNYGYTF
d_gene: TRBD2; v_gene: TRBV6-2/TRBV6-3; j_gene: TRBJ2-5; abundance: many; CDR3nt: TGTGCCAGCAGTTACCCCGGACTAGCGATTCAAGAGACCCAGTACTTC; CDR3aa: CASSYPGLAIQETQYF
d_gene: -; v_gene: TRBV19; j_gene: TRBJ1-4; abundance: many; CDR3nt: TGTGCCAGTAGTATCGCCGGGGAAGATGAAAAACTGTTTTTT; CDR3aa: CASSIAGEDEKLFF
d_gene: TRBD1; v_gene: TRBV5-1; j_gene: TRBJ2-5; abundance: -; CDR3nt: TGCGCCAGCAGCCCGGGAGCAGGGGGCAAGTCGGGGGCCCAGTACTTC; CDR3aa: CASSPGAGGKSGAQYF
d_gene: -; v_gene: TRBV2; j_gene: TRBJ1-5; abundance: many; CDR3nt: TGTGCCAGCAGTGAAAACCAAGCCGGGTCCCGTCTCCAGCATTTT; CDR3aa: CASSENQAGSRLQHF
d_gene: -; v_gene: TRBV12-3/TRBV12-4; j_gene: TRBJ2-1; abundance: many; CDR3nt: TGTGCCAGCAGTTTAGGCAATGAGCAGTTCTTC; CDR3aa: CASSLGNEQFF
d_gene: -; v_gene: TRBV10-3; j_gene: TRBJ1-4; abundance: -; CDR3nt: TGTGCCATCAGTGAGAGAGGGATCGCCCTTGCAACTAATGAAGAACTGTTTTTT; CDR3aa: CAISERGIALATNEELFF
d_gene: -; v_gene: TRBV5-1; j_gene: TRBJ1-2; abundance: many; CDR3nt: TGCGCCAGCAGCTTACGAGAAGCTAACTATGGCTACACCTTC; CDR3aa: CASSLREANYGYTF
d_gene: -; v_gene: TRBV12-5; j_gene: TRBJ2-2; abundance: many; CDR3nt: TGTGCTAGTGGGAACACAGGTTACACCGGGGAGCTGTTTTTT; CDR3aa: CASGNTGYTGELFF
d_gene: -; v_gene: TRBV13; j_gene: TRBJ2-2; abundance: many; CDR3nt: TGTGCCAGCAGCTTTAAAGGGTACACCGGGGAGCTGTTTTTT; CDR3aa: CASSFKGYTGELFF
d_gene: -; v_gene: TRBV30; j_gene: TRBJ1-3; abundance: many; CDR3nt: TGTGCCTGGGGAAACCGTGGTGCGGGCACCATATATTTT; CDR3aa: CAWGNRGAGTIYF
d_gene: -; v_gene: TRBV7-9; j_gene: TRBJ1-1; abundance: -; CDR3nt: TGTGCCAGCAGCTTAGCCCCCGGGGCTTTCTTT; CDR3aa: CASSLAPGAFF
d_gene: -; v_gene: TRBV27; j_gene: TRBJ2-7; abundance: many; CDR3nt: TGTGCCAGCAGAAGACAGGTCTCCTACGAGCAGTACTTC; CDR3aa: CASRRQVSYEQYF
d_gene: -; v_gene: TRBV30; j_gene: TRBJ1-4; abundance: many; CDR3nt: TGTGCCTGGAGTGGGACGAGGGGCGCTAATGAAAAACTGTTTTTT; CDR3aa: CAWSGTRGANEKLFF
d_gene: -; v_gene: TRBV30; j_gene: TRBJ2-1; abundance: many; CDR3nt: TGTGCCTCGAGCACATCGGGCCCCTACAATGAGCAGTTCTTC; CDR3aa: CASSTSGPYNEQFF
d_gene: -; v_gene: TRBV4-1; j_gene: TRBJ1-1; abundance: -; CDR3nt: TGCGCCAGCAGCCAAGGGACTGCGAACACTGAAGCTTTCTTT; CDR3aa: CASSQGTANTEAFF
d_gene: TRBD1; v_gene: TRBV7-6; j_gene: TRBJ1-3; abundance: many; CDR3nt: TGTGCCAGCAGCCAGGGGGTCCAGGGTTCCGGAAACACCATATATTTT; CDR3aa: CASSQGVQGSGNTIYF
d_gene: TRBD1; v_gene: TRBV7-2; j_gene: TRBJ2-1; abundance: many; CDR3nt: TGTGCCAGCAGCAGGGGACAGTCAGGTGAGCAGTTCTTC; CDR3aa: CASSRGQSGEQFF
d_gene: TRBD2; v_gene: TRBV18; j_gene: TRBJ2-3; abundance: many; CDR3nt: TGTGCCAGCTCACCACGGCGGGAGGGATATACGCAGTATTTT; CDR3aa: CASSPRREGYTQYF
d_gene: -; v_gene: TRBV12-3/TRBV12-4; j_gene: TRBJ2-3; abundance: many; CDR3nt: TGTGCCAGCAGTTTGGGTTCAAGCGGGTACACAGATACGCAGTATTTT; CDR3aa: CASSLGSSGYTDTQYF
d_gene: -; v_gene: TRBV2; j_gene: TRBJ2-3; abundance: many; CDR3nt: TGTGCCAGCAGTTTGATCTTTGGGGGGCGGCTAACTAGCACAGATACGCAGTATTTT; CDR3aa: CASSLIFGGRLTSTDTQYF
d_gene: -; v_gene: TRBV7-9; j_gene: TRBJ2-7; abundance: many; CDR3nt: TGTGCCAGCAGCTTTCACCAGGGGAGCTCCTACGAGCAGTACTTC; CDR3aa: CASSFHQGSSYEQYF
d_gene: -; v_gene: TRBV12-3/TRBV12-4; j_gene: TRBJ2-1; abundance: -; CDR3nt: TGCGCCAGCAGTCGGGACAACAACTACAATGAGCAGTTCTTC; CDR3aa: CASSRDNNYNEQFF